This T cell receptor beta chain comes out of a study of blood T cell repertoires in COVID-19. Study at large: The origin of the acute and convalescent COVID-19 samples was the United States, Italy and Spain.

Enrolment of Seattle patients took place during active infection, and they were followed longitudinally. This clone was observed a single time. Profiling relied on immunoSEQ multiplex PCR, and the TCRdb table lists in-frame clones only, not all of them. The repertoire consists of tens of thousands of clones, with approximately 80% occurring once and the leading ten covering 4% to 5.5%. The sequence came from an elderly man with COVID-19, enrolled during active disease. The specimen sequenced was peripheral blood.

CDR3: CASSQRTGEGEQYF. The CDR3 DNA follows: TGCGCCAGCAGCCAGAGGACAGGGGAGGGCGAGCAGTACTTC. This chain connects TRBV5-1 to TRBJ2-7, with 9 bases fitting TRBD1. The CDR3 covers 14 residues. J lost 6 bases, V lost 4 bases, and 8 bases had no gene match. The germline gives CDR1 SGHRS, CDR2 YFSETQ.